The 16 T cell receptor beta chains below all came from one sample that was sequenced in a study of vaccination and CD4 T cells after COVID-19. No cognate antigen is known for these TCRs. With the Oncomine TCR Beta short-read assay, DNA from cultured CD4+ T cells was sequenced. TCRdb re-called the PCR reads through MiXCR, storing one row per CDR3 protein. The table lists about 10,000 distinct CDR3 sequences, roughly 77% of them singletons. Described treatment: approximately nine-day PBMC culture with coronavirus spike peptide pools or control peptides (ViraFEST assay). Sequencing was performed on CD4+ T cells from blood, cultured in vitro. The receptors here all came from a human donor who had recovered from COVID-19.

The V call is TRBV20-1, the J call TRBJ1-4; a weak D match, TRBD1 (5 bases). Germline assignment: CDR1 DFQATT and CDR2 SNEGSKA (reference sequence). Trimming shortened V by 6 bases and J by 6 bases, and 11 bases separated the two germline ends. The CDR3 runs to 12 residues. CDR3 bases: TGCAGTGCGCCGTGGGGGGATGAAAAACTGTTTTTT. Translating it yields CSAPWGDEKLFF.

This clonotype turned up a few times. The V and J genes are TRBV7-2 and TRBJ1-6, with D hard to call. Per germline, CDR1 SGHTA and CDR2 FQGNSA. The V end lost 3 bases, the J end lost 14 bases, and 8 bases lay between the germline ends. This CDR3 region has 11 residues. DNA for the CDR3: TGTGCCAGCAGCTTTGGGCCAACCCTCCACTTT. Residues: CASSFGPTLHF.

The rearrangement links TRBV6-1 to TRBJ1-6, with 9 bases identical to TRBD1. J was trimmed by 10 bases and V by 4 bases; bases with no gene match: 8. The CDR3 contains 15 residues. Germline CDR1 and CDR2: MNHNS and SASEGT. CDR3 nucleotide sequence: TGTGCCAGCAGTGCCTCGGGACAGGGTGGCTCACCCCTCCACTTT. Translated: CASSASGQGGSPLHF.

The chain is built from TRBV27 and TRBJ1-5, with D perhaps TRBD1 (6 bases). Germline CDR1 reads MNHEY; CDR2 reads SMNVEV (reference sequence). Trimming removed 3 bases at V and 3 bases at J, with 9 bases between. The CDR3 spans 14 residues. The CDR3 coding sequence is TGTGCCAGCAGTTTTCGGGGGCTCAATCAGCCCCAGCATTTT. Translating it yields CASSFRGLNQPQHF.

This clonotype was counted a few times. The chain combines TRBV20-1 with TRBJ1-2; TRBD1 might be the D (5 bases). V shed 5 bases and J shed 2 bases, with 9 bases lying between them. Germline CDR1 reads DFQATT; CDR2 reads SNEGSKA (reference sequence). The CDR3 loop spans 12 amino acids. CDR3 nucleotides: TGCAGTGCTTCCCGGGACAACTATGGCTACACCTTC. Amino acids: CSASRDNYGYTF.

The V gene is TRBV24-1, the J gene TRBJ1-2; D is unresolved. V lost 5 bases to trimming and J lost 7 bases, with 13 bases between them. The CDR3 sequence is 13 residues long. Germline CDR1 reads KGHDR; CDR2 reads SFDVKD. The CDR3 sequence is CATSGVTTRGYTF. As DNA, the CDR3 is TGTGCCACCAGTGGGGTGACGACCCGTGGCTACACCTTC.

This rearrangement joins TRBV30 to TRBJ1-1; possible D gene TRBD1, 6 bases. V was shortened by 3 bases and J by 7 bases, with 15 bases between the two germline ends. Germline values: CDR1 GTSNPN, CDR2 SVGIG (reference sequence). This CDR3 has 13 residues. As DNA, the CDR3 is TGTGCCTGGAGGGAGGGGGTCTGGGGTGAAGCTTTCTTT. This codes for CAWREGVWGEAFF.

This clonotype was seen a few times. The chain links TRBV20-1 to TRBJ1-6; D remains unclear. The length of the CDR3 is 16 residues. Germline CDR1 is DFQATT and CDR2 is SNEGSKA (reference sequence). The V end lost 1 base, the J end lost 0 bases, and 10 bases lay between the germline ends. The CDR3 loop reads CSARGALSSYNSPLHF. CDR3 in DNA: TGCAGTGCTAGAGGGGCCCTGAGCTCCTATAATTCACCCCTCCACTTT.

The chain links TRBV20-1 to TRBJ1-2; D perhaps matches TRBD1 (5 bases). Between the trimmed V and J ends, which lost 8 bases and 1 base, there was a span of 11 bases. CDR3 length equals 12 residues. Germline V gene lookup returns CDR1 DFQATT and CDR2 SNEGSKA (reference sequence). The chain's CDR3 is CSTPQDNYGYTF. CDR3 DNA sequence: TGCAGTACCCCACAGGATAACTATGGCTACACCTTC.

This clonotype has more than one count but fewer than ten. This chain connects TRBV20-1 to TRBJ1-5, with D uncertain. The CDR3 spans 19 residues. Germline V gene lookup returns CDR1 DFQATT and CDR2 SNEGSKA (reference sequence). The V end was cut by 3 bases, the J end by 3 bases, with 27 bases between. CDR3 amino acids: CSASRRSADSPNNNQPQHF. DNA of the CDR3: TGCAGTGCTAGCCGTCGCTCGGCAGACTCCCCTAATAACAATCAGCCCCAGCATTTT.

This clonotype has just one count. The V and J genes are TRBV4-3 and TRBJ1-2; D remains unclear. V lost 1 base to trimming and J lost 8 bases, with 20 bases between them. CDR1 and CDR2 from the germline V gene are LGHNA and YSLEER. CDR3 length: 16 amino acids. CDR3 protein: CASSQAAQISGSGYTF. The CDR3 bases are TGCGCCAGCAGCCAAGCAGCACAGATATCGGGGAGCGGCTACACCTTC.

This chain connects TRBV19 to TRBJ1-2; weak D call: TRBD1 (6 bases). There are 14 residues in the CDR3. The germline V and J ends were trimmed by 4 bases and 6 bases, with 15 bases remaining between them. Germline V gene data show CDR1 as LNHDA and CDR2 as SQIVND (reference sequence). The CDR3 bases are TGTGCCAGTAGTAGGGGGGGCGCAGCTGATGGCTACACCTTC. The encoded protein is CASSRGGAADGYTF. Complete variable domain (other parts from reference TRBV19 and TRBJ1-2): DGGITQSPKYLFRKEGQNVTLSCEQNLNHDAMYWYRQDPGQGLRLIYYSQIVNDFQKGDIAEGYSVSREKKESFPLTVTSAQKNPTAFYLCASSRGGAADGYTFGSGTRLTVV.

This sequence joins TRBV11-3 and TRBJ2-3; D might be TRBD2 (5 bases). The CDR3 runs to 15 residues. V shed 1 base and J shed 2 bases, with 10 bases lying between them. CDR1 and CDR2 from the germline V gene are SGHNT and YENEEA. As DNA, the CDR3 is TGTGCCAGCAGCTTAGGCGGCGGGTCCACAGATACGCAGTATTTT. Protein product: CASSLGGGSTDTQYF.

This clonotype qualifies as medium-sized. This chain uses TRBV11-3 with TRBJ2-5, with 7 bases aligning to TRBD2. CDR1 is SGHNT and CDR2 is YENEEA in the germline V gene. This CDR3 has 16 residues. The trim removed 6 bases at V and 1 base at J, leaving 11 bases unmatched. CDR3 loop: CASSYRTSDFQETQYF. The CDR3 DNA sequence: TGTGCCAGCAGTTATAGAACTAGCGATTTCCAAGAGACCCAGTACTTC.

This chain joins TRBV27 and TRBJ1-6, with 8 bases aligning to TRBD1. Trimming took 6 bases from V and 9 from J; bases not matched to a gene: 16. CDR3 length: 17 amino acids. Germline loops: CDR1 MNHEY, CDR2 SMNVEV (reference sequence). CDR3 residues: CASSSPGRTGRGSPLHF. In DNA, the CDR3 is TGTGCCAGCAGCAGCCCCGGCCGGACAGGGCGGGGTTCACCCCTCCACTTT.

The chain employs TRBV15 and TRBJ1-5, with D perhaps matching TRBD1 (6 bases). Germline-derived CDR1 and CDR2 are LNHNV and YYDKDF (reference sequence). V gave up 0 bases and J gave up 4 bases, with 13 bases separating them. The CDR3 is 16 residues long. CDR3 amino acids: CATSRDRRGANQPQHF. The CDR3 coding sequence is TGTGCCACCAGCAGAGATCGTAGGGGGGCAAATCAGCCCCAGCATTTT.